Included here is one TCR beta chain sequence, with context. These data come from a study of blood T cells in healthy people across ages. Combining a sample-barcoded 5' primer with a J-beta primer mix, a second PCR ran for roughly 6 to 12 cycles. A single record per CDR3 protein comes from TCRdb applying MiXCR to the 5' RACE reads. The table has fewer than 800,000 distinct CDR3 sequences, more than 20% seen once. This CDR3 contains 14 residues. CDR1 MDHEN and CDR2 SYDVKM come from the germline V gene. This sample was also put to use in a study of T cells of mothers and their children.

Specimen: blood. The chain joins TRBV28 to TRBJ2-5; TRBD2 agrees at 12 bases. The J call may not be correct, given that the DNA end is closer to TRBJ2-7. The sequence came from a boy younger than 18 in good health. The CDR3 DNA reads as TGTGCCAGTGAGACTAGCGGGAGTTCCTACGAGCAGTACTTC. The encoded protein is CASETSGSSYEQYF.